This entry lists 22 T cell receptor beta chains sequenced from one sample in a study of metastatic and nonmetastatic thyroid tumors. Patients had received no treatment of any kind before thyroid surgery. TCRdb reassembled clones from the PCR reads with MiXCR. In the table there are some 15,000 clones, 27% of which are singletons. What was sequenced was adjacent normal tissue. All receptors derive from a female donor with papillary thyroid cancer or a benign thyroid nodule (not recorded which). Some clones in this sample may be carry-over from other donors' samples.

The rearrangement uses TRBV27 and TRBJ1-5; D is possibly TRBD1 (5 bases). V was cut by 5 bases and J by 1 base, with 15 bases left in between. Germline lookup yields CDR1 MNHEY and CDR2 SMNVEV (reference sequence). The CDR3 has 16 residues. CDR3 sequence (DNA): TGTGCCAGCAGTCCAGGGAGAGGACCGAGCAATCAGCCCCAGCATTTT. It yields the protein CASSPGRGPSNQPQHF.

V usage is TRBV29-1 and J usage is TRBJ1-1; 8 nucleotides agree with TRBD1. Germline lookup yields CDR1 SQVTM and CDR2 ANQGSEA. CDR3 length: 14 residues. V shed 6 bases and J 0 bases; nucleotides not matched to a gene: 6. DNA of the CDR3: TGCAGCGTCAACAGGGGGGGCATGAACACTGAAGCTTTCTTT. Translation gives CSVNRGGMNTEAFF.

This clone came up a few times. The junction shows a germline mismatch at one end, possibly a read error. V gene TRBV6-2 or TRBV6-3 combines with J gene TRBJ2-1; TRBD1 matches 9 bases. The germline V gene encodes CDR1 MNHEY and CDR2 SVGEGT. The CDR3 is made up of 12 amino acids. The CDR3 loop is CASSYPDRGTTF. In DNA form, the CDR3 reads TGTGCCAGCAGTTACCCGGACAGGGGAACAACCTTC.

This clone was picked up a small number of times. J is TRBJ2-7 and V is TRBV2; 10 bases agree with TRBD2. The CDR3 extends over 15 amino acids. Germline V lookup: CDR1 SNHLY, CDR2 FYNNEI. Trimming at V came to 1 base and at J to 3 bases, leaving 3 bases not matched to a gene. The CDR3 nucleotides read TGTGCCAGCAGTGAAGGAGTAGCGGGGGGCTACGAGCAGTACTTC. Encoded protein: CASSEGVAGGYEQYF.

This clone was observed many times. J is TRBJ2-7 and V is TRBV27; D ambiguous. This CDR3 contains 12 residues. Per germline, CDR1 MNHEY and CDR2 SMNVEV (reference sequence). V was pared by 3 bases and J by 6 bases, with 9 bases between. The CDR3 nucleotides read TGTGCCAGCAGTTTGATAAGAGGCGAGCAGTACTTC. Translation gives CASSLIRGEQYF.

Here the CDR3 reads CASSKGLTEAFF. The DNA of the CDR3 is TGCGCCAGCAGCAAGGGACTTACTGAAGCTTTCTTT. The rearrangement uses TRBV5-1 and TRBJ1-1, with a weak D call TRBD1 (5 bases). V was shortened by 4 bases and J by 5 bases, with 9 bases between the two germline ends. CDR3 size: 12 residues. Germline V gene lookup returns CDR1 SGHRS and CDR2 YFSETQ. The complete variable domain, with remaining parts taken from reference TRBV5-1 and TRBJ1-1, reads KAGVTQTPRYLIKTRGQQVTLSCSPISGHRSVSWYQQTPGQGLQFLFEYFSETQRNKGNFPGRFSGRQFSNSRSEMNVSTLELGDSALYLCASSKGLTEAFFGQGTRLTVV.

The chain couples TRBV11-2 to TRBJ2-1, with 11 bases fitting TRBD2. The germline V gene has CDR1 SGHAT and CDR2 FQNNGV. V lost 5 bases, J lost 3 bases, and 9 bases stayed unmatched. This CDR3 contains 17 residues. The CDR3 is CASSPQATSGSYNEQFF. Written as DNA, the CDR3 is TGTGCCAGCAGCCCCCAAGCTACTAGCGGGAGCTACAATGAGCAGTTCTTC.

This clone was seen more than once but under ten times. The same CDR3 also results from other DNA sequences found in this sample. The chain is built from TRBV7-9 and TRBJ1-1, with D hard to call. The CDR3 length is 11 residues. Trimming removed 4 bases at V and 4 bases at J, with 4 bases between. Germline CDR1 is SEHNR and CDR2 is FQNEAQ (reference sequence). Written as DNA, the CDR3 is TGTGCCAGCAGCTCAAGCACTGAAGCTTTCTTT. The encoded protein is CASSSSTEAFF.

The chain carries TRBV20-1 and TRBJ2-1, with 7 nucleotides matching TRBD1. The trim removed 2 bases at V and 6 bases at J, leaving 10 bases unmatched. The CDR3 is 15 residues long. Germline V gene data show CDR1 as DFQATT and CDR2 as SNEGSKA (reference sequence). CDR3 nucleotides: TGCAGTGCTAGACTAGCCCCAAGGGGGCCCAATGAGCAGTTCTTC. This encodes CSARLAPRGPNEQFF.

The sample holds a few counts of this clone. This chain joins TRBV28 and TRBJ2-7; 10 nucleotides agree with TRBD2. This CDR3 spans 15 amino acids. Germline loops: CDR1 MDHEN, CDR2 SYDVKM. Trimming at V came to 5 bases and at J to 6 bases, leaving 10 bases not matched to a gene. DNA for the CDR3: TGTGCCAGCAGTCCCGGCCTAGCGGGAGCCGGCGAGCAGTACTTC. Protein sequence: CASSPGLAGAGEQYF.

The rearrangement uses TRBV18 and TRBJ1-2, with D possibly matching TRBD1 (5 bases). Trimming pared 3 bases from V and 6 bases from J, leaving 14 bases between. The V gene's germline CDR1 is KGHSH and CDR2 LQKENI. There are 14 residues in the CDR3. CDR3 DNA: TGTGCCAGCTCACCTGCGGGGACTGGCGATGGCTACACCTTC. It is translated as CASSPAGTGDGYTF.

This chain connects TRBV5-1 to TRBJ2-3; D unresolved. The germline CDR1 and CDR2 sequences are SGHRS and YFSETQ. V gave up 5 bases and J gave up 2 bases, with 12 bases separating them. This CDR3 comprises 14 residues. The CDR3 loop is CASRGTVFTDTQYF. In DNA, the CDR3 is TGCGCCAGCAGGGGCACGGTTTTCACAGATACGCAGTATTTT.

The gene calls are TRBV6-1 and TRBJ2-1, with D maybe TRBD2 (6 bases). Trimming removed 5 bases at V and 12 bases at J, with 14 bases between. The length of the CDR3 is 12 residues. CDR1 and CDR2 from the germline V gene are MNHNS and SASEGT. This CDR3 is CASSTAGSRQFF. The CDR3 nucleotides are TGTGCCAGCAGTACCGCCGGGAGTAGGCAGTTCTTC.

V and J are TRBV4-1 and TRBJ2-2, with a tentative D call TRBD2 (6 bases). Germline V lookup: CDR1 MGHRA, CDR2 YSYEKL. Trimming stripped 2 bases from V and 0 bases from J, with 10 bases between. The CDR3 is made up of 16 amino acids. CDR3 sequence reads: CASSQFGGTNTGELFF. For the CDR3, the DNA is TGCGCCAGCAGCCAATTCGGCGGGACGAACACCGGGGAGCTGTTTTTT.

This clone was found a few times. The chain links TRBV5-1 to TRBJ2-7; 9 bases match TRBD2. The germline CDR1 and CDR2 sequences are SGHRS and YFSETQ. V gave up 1 base and J gave up 3 bases; unmatched junction bases: 14. The CDR3 is 18 amino acids. CDR3 region: CASSLTSARSGGNYEQYF. In DNA form, the CDR3 reads TGCGCCAGCAGCTTGACCTCGGCTAGGAGCGGGGGGAACTACGAGCAGTACTTC.

This clone was recorded a few times. The chain recombines TRBV24-1 with TRBJ2-1; no reliable D call. Trimming pared 3 bases from V and 12 bases from J, leaving 8 bases between. The CDR3 length is 11 residues. Germline V CDR1 and CDR2: KGHDR, SFDVKD. The CDR3 coding sequence is TGTGCCACCAGTGATCCTTCAAGGCAGTTCTTC. It codes for CATSDPSRQFF.

This clone was seen more than once but under ten times. At one end the junction does not follow the germline gene, possibly because of a read error. The chain employs TRBV24-1 and TRBJ2-3, with D possibly matching TRBD2 (6 bases). The CDR3 is made up of 15 amino acids. Looked up from germline, CDR1 is KGHDR and CDR2 is SFDVKD. The CDR3 DNA is TGTGCCATCTTCCGGGTACTAGCTCAAACATATACTCAGTATTTT. It specifies CAIFRVLAQTYTQYF.

This clone showed up just a few times. This rearrangement joins TRBV5-1 to TRBJ2-1; D may be TRBD2 (5 bases). This CDR3 has 13 amino acids. V shed 4 bases and J shed 13 bases, with 18 bases lying between them. Germline values: CDR1 SGHRS, CDR2 YFSETQ. In DNA, the CDR3 is TGCGCCAGCAGCCCAGAACTAGAAGGTGAACAGTTCTTC. It yields the protein CASSPELEGEQFF. The full variable domain, rest sourced from reference TRBV5-1 and TRBJ2-1, is KAGVTQTPRYLIKTRGQQVTLSCSPISGHRSVSWYQQTPGQGLQFLFEYFSETQRNKGNFPGRFSGRQFSNSRSEMNVSTLELGDSALYLCASSPELEGEQFFGPGTRLTVL.

Note on this clone: At one end, the junction sequence differs from germline, possibly due to a read error. The chain is built from TRBV19 and TRBJ1-2, with TRBD1 matching over 7 bases. The CDR3 runs to 12 residues. Germline V lookup: CDR1 LNHDA, CDR2 SQIVND (reference sequence). CDR3 coding DNA: TGTTCCAGTAGAGGACAGGTATATGGCTACACCTTC. It is translated as CSSRGQVYGYTF.

This clone counts as medium-sized. The chain uses TRBV7-3 and TRBJ2-1, with TRBD2 identical over 8 bases. Per germline, CDR1 SGHTA and CDR2 FQGTGA. The CDR3 is made up of 15 amino acids. The J segment lost 5 bases and the V segment lost 0 bases, leaving 3 bases of the junction unmatched. CDR3 coding DNA: TGTGCCAGCAGCTTAACTAGCGGGATAAACAATGAGCAGTTCTTC. Its translation is CASSLTSGINNEQFF.

The chain has TRBV28 and TRBJ2-1; the match to TRBD2 covers 15 bases. Germline assignment: CDR1 MDHEN and CDR2 SYDVKM. V shed 5 bases and J 8 bases; nucleotides not matched to a gene: 7. This CDR3 is 16 amino acids long. DNA of the CDR3: TGTGCCAGCAGTACCTGGACTAGCGGGAGGGAGGATGAGCAGTTCTTC. The encoded protein is CASSTWTSGREDEQFF.

This clone is a singleton in its sample. The chain couples TRBV5-1 to TRBJ2-3; 10 bases are shared with TRBD2. This CDR3 region has 15 residues. V trimming: 1 base; J trimming: 4 bases; junction bases outside the gene matches: 3. Germline assignment: CDR1 SGHRS and CDR2 YFSETQ. CDR3 protein: CASSLSGGAADTQYF. The CDR3 nucleotides read TGCGCCAGCAGCTTGAGCGGGGGGGCCGCAGATACGCAGTATTTT.